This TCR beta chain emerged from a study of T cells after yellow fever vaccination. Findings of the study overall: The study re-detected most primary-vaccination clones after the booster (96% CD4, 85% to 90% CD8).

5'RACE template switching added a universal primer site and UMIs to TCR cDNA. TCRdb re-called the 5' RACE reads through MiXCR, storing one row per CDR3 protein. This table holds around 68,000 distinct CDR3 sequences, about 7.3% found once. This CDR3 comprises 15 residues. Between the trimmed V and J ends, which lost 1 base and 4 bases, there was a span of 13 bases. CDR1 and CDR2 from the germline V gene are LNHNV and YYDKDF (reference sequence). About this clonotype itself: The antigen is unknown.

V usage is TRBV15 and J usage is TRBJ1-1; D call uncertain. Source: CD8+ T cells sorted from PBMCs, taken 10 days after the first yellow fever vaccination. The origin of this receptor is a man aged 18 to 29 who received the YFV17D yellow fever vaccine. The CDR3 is CATSRALDGRTEAFF. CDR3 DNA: TGTGCCACCAGCAGAGCTCTCGACGGGCGCACTGAAGCTTTCTTT.